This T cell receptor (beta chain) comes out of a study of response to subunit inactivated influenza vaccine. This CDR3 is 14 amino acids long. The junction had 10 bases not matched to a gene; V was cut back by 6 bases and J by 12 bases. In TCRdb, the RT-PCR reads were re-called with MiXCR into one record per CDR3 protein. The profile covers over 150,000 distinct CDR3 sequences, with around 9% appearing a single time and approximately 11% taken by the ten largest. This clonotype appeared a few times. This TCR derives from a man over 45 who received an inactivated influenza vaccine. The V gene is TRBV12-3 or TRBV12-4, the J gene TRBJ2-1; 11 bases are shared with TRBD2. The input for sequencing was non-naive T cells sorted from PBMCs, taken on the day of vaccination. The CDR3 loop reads CASSPSGGSAVQFF. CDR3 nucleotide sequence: TGTGCCAGCAGCCCTAGCGGGGGGTCCGCCGTGCAGTTCTTC.